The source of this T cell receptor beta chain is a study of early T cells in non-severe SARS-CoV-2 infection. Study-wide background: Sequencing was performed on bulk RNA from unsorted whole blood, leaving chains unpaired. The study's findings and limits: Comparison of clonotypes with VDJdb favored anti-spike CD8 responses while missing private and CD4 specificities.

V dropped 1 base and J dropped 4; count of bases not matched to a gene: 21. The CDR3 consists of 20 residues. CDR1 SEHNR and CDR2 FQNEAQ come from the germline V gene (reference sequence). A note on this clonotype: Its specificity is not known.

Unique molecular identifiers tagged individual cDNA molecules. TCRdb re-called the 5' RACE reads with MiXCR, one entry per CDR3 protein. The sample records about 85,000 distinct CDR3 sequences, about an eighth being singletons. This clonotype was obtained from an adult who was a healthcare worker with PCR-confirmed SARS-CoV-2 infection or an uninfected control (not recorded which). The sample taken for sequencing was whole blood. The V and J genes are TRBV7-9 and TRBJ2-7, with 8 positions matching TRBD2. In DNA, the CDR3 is TGTGCCAGCAGCTTAGTAGAAGGTACAGCGGGAGTCTTGGGGTCATACGAGCAGTACTTC. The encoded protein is CASSLVEGTAGVLGSYEQYF. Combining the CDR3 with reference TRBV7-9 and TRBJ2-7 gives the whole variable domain DTGVSQNPRHKITKRGQNVTFRCDPISEHNRLYWYRQTLGQGPEFLTYFQNEAQLEKSRLLSDRFSAERPKGSFSTLEIQRTEQGDSAMYLCASSLVEGTAGVLGSYEQYFGPGTRLTVT.